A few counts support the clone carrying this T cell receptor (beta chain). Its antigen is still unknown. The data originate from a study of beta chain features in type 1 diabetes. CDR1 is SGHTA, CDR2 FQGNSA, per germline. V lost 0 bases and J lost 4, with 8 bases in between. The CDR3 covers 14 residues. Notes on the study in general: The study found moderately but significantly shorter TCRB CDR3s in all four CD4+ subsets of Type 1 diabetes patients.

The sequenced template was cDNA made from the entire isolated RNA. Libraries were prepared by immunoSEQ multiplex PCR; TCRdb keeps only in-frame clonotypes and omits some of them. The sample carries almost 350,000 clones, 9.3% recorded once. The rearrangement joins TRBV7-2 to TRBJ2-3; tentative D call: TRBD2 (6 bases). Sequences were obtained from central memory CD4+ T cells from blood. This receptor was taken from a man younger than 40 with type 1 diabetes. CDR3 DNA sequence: TGTGCCAGCAGCTTAGCGTCTAGCGCAGATACGCAGTATTTT. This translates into CASSLASSADTQYF.